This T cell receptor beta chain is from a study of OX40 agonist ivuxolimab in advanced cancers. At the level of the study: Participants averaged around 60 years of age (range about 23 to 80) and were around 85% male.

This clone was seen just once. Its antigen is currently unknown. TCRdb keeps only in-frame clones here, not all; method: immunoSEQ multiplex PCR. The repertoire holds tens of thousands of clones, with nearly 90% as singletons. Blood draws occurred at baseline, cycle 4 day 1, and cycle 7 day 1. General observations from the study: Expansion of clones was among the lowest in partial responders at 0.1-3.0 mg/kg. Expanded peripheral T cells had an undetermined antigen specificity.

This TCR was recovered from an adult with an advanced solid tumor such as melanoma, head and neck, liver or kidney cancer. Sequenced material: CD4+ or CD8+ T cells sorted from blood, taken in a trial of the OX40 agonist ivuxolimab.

CDR3 coding DNA: TGTGCCAGTAGTAGCCCCTCTTTGGGAAACACCATATATTTT. This codes for CASSSPSLGNTIYF. The gene calls are TRBV19 and TRBJ1-3; no firm D call. From germline, CDR1 is LNHDA and CDR2 SQIVND (reference sequence). The CDR3 is made up of 14 amino acids. Deletions cut 4 bases from V and 4 bases from J, with 11 bases between.